What follows are 21 T cell receptor beta chains derived from one specimen sequenced in a study of T cells in Graves' hyperthyroidism and ophthalmopathy. Template material for amplifying TCR beta CDR3 regions consisted of RNA transcripts. HTBI primers were used for first-round RT-PCR of the TCR CDR3. TCRdb redid the calling of the multiplex PCR reads with MiXCR, one entry per CDR3 protein. This table has over 700,000 distinct CDR3 sequences, 35% appearing once. Sample: blood. The receptors shown here come from a woman aged 40 to 55 with Graves' hyperthyroidism.

This clonotype was picked up one time. This may come from a read error, since a much larger clone is one base off. This rearrangement joins TRBV7-7 to TRBJ2-2, with D unclear. CDR3 length equals 13 residues. CDR1 is SSHAT and CDR2 is FNYEAQ in the germline V gene (reference sequence). The CDR3 nucleotides read TGTGCTAGCAGCTTAGACCGTGGGGGGGAGCTGTTTTTT. Residues: CASSLDRGGELFF.

About this clonotype: This may be a read error, as it is one base from a much larger clone. The chain carries TRBV19 and TRBJ2-7; TRBD1 is a possible D gene (6 bases). Germline lookup yields CDR1 LNHDA and CDR2 SQIVND (reference sequence). CDR3 length equals 13 residues. CDR3 loop: CASMDSWSYEQCF. The CDR3 bases are TGTGCCAGTATGGACAGCTGGTCCTACGAGCAGTGCTTC.

This clonotype was recorded at least ten times. The gene calls are TRBV2 and TRBJ1-1, with D unclear. The V end was cut by 6 bases, the J end by 3 bases, with 8 bases between. Germline V gives CDR1 SNHLY, CDR2 FYNNEI. The CDR3 length is 12 residues. The CDR3 coding sequence is TGTGCCAGCAGGGCCGACGACACTGAAGCTTTCTTT. It is translated as CASRADDTEAFF.

The genes are TRBV6-5 and TRBJ1-2, with D possibly matching TRBD1 (5 bases). CDR1 is MNHEY, CDR2 SVGAGI, per germline. The length of the CDR3 is 13 residues. The ends were cut back, 8 bases at V and 4 bases at J, with 14 bases in the middle. CDR3 region: CASARQTFYGYTF. Written as DNA, the CDR3 is TGTGCCAGCGCTAGACAGACCTTCTATGGCTACACCTTC.

To note about this clonotype: A clone one base away is much larger, so this may be a read error. The CDR3 DNA reads as TGCACCAGCAGTGTGAGCTCCTCTTACGAGCAGTACTTC. Translating gives CTSSVSSSYEQYF. The chain employs TRBV10-2 and TRBJ2-7, with unresolved D. The CDR3 consists of 13 residues. Germline-derived CDR1 and CDR2 are WSHSY and SAAADI.

At least ten counts were recorded for this clonotype. The chain links TRBV20-1 to TRBJ2-7; tentative D call: TRBD1 (6 bases). Between the trimmed V and J ends, which lost 5 bases and 2 bases, there was a span of 13 bases. This CDR3 is built from 13 residues. Germline V gene lookup returns CDR1 DFQATT and CDR2 SNEGSKA (reference sequence). The CDR3 DNA follows: TGCAGTGCTTTCAGGACAGTGACCTACGAGCAGTACTTC. Translation: CSAFRTVTYEQYF.

In this sample, this clonotype turned up a few times. The chain combines TRBV19 with TRBJ1-2, with D possibly matching TRBD1 (6 bases). CDR1 is LNHDA and CDR2 is SQIVND in the germline V gene (reference sequence). The CDR3 contains 14 residues. The V end lost 5 bases, the J end lost 7 bases, and 17 bases lay between the germline ends. The chain's CDR3 is CASSGVQGRSGYTF. The CDR3 DNA reads as TGTGCCAGTAGTGGGGTTCAGGGGCGGTCTGGCTACACCTTC.

The chain employs TRBV5-4 and TRBJ1-2; 10 bases map to TRBD1. The germline CDR1 and CDR2 sequences are SGHNT and YYREEE (reference sequence). V lost 4 bases, J lost 2 bases, and 14 bases stayed unmatched. The CDR3 spans 18 residues. The CDR3 region is CASSQGGTGVIQNYGYTF. CDR3 nucleotides: TGTGCCAGCAGCCAAGGTGGGACAGGGGTCATACAAAACTATGGCTACACCTTC.

Of note for this clonotype: The junction does not match germline at one end; this may be a read error. The chain uses TRBV7-8 and TRBJ1-2; a possible D gene is TRBD1 (6 bases). CDR1 is SGHVS and CDR2 is FQNEAQ in the germline V gene. The CDR3 length is 17 residues. CDR3 nucleotides: TGCGCCAGCAGCCAACCCCGAATCAGGGGCCGGGTTTATGGCTACACCTTC. Its protein product is CASSQPRIRGRVYGYTF.

Remarks on this clonotype: The conserved final phenylalanine or tryptophan is absent from the CDR3, which likely points to a read error. CDR3 sequence (DNA): TGTGCCTGGGGGGGGAACACTGAAGCTTTCTCT. This encodes CAWGGNTEAFS. The V call is TRBV7-8, the J call TRBJ1-1; D may be TRBD1 (5 bases). The germline gives CDR1 SGHVS, CDR2 FQNEAQ. The CDR3 spans 11 residues. Trimming left V 11 bases short and J 1 base short, with 8 bases between.

The sample holds a few counts of this clonotype. Since no conserved phenylalanine or tryptophan closes the CDR3, a read error is the likely cause. It is unclear where the CDR3 begins or ends on the DNA, so no DNA is shown, and the CDR3 is as TCRdb lists it. This chain's CDR3 is CASSLVAG. The chain joins TRBV7-2 to TRBJ2-7; the table's D call TRBD2 went unverified against the DNA. CDR1 and CDR2 (germline): SGHTA, FQGNSA. The CDR3 totals 8 residues, both ends included.

In this sample, this clonotype turned up many times. The rearrangement uses TRBV19 and TRBJ1-5, with 9 bases that match TRBD1. The CDR3 contains 15 residues. V dropped 6 bases and J dropped 6; count of bases not matched to a gene: 9. Germline lookup yields CDR1 LNHDA and CDR2 SQIVND (reference sequence). The CDR3 reads CASRTGGALSQPQHF. CDR3 sequence (DNA): TGTGCCAGTAGGACAGGGGGGGCCCTCAGTCAGCCCCAGCATTTT.

This clonotype was found many times. The chain combines TRBV5-1 with TRBJ1-2; D not resolved. In germline, CDR1 is SGHRS, CDR2 YFSETQ. The V gene lost 0 bases and the J gene lost 3 bases, with 12 bases spanning the gap. This CDR3 region has 15 residues. This chain's CDR3 is CASSLAGSTDYGYTF. As DNA, the CDR3 is TGCGCCAGCAGCTTGGCGGGGAGTACGGACTATGGCTACACCTTC. Full variable domain (remainder filled in from reference TRBV5-1 and TRBJ1-2): KAGVTQTPRYLIKTRGQQVTLSCSPISGHRSVSWYQQTPGQGLQFLFEYFSETQRNKGNFPGRFSGRQFSNSRSEMNVSTLELGDSALYLCASSLAGSTDYGYTFGSGTRLTVV.

In this sample, this clonotype turned up many times. This chain uses TRBV7-9 with TRBJ2-7; weak D call: TRBD2 (6 bases). Deletions cut 2 bases from V and 0 bases from J, with 8 bases between. The CDR3 length is 14 residues. The germline CDR1 and CDR2 sequences are SEHNR and FQNEAQ (reference sequence). CDR3 region: CASSLLASSYEQYF. The CDR3 region has the DNA TGTGCCAGCAGCTTACTAGCGAGCTCCTACGAGCAGTACTTC.

V and J are TRBV7-9 and TRBJ1-1, with 8 bases matching TRBD1. The CDR3 is 13 residues long. CDR1 and CDR2 from the germline V gene are SEHNR and FQNEAQ (reference sequence). Trimming took 11 bases from V and 2 from J; bases not matched to a gene: 7. CDR3 DNA sequence: TGTGCCTGGGGCGGACAGGGAAACACTGAAGCTTTCTTT. This encodes CAWGGQGNTEAFF.

This clonotype was picked up many times. The chain is built from TRBV2 and TRBJ1-6; 7 bases match TRBD1. The V gene's germline CDR1 is SNHLY and CDR2 FYNNEI. V was clipped by 6 bases and J by 0 bases; unmatched bases: 2. The CDR3 is made up of 15 amino acids. CDR3 protein: CASRTGSSYNSPLHF. The DNA of the CDR3 is TGTGCCAGCAGGACAGGGAGCTCCTATAATTCACCCCTCCACTTT.

This clonotype showed up just a few times. The V call is TRBV6-5, the J call TRBJ2-2; D call uncertain. This CDR3 comprises 12 residues. V dropped 7 bases and J dropped 5 bases, with 8 bases sitting between them. The V gene's germline CDR1 is MNHEY and CDR2 SVGAGI. The CDR3 protein is CASTLGTGELFF. The CDR3 DNA sequence: TGTGCCAGCACGTTAGGGACCGGGGAGCTGTTTTTT.

A few counts support this clonotype. V is TRBV4-3 and J is TRBJ1-2; 7 bases match TRBD1. V was clipped by 0 bases and J by 4 bases; unmatched bases: 5. The CDR3 runs to 15 residues. Germline V gene sequence: CDR1 LGHNA, CDR2 YSLEER. CDR3 DNA: TGCGCCAGCAGCCAAGATCCAGACAGGGCCTATGGCTACACCTTC. Its translation is CASSQDPDRAYGYTF.

Only one count was recorded for this clonotype. CDR3: CASSARDSSYTF. The CDR3 DNA follows: TGTGCCAGCAGCGCAAGGGACAGTAGCTACACCTTC. The chain combines TRBV9 with TRBJ1-2; TRBD1 matches at 7 bases. Germline CDR1 and CDR2: SGDLS and YYNGEE. This CDR3 has 12 residues. The trim removed 3 bases at V and 9 bases at J, leaving 5 bases unmatched.

This clonotype was seen only a few times. The rearrangement joins TRBV5-1 to TRBJ2-2, with 9 bases fitting TRBD2. This CDR3 is 15 amino acids long. Germline V gene sequence: CDR1 SGHRS, CDR2 YFSETQ. V lost 7 bases, J lost 2 bases, and 6 bases stayed unmatched. Here the CDR3 DNA reads TGCGCCAGCCACCACGGGACTAGCAACACCGGGGAGCTGTTTTTT. Its protein product is CASHHGTSNTGELFF.

This clonotype was seen only a few times. The chain carries TRBV9 and TRBJ1-5; 9 bases agree with TRBD1. Unmatched junction bases numbered 15, after V lost 7 bases and J lost 7 bases. The CDR3 spans 16 residues. Germline lookup yields CDR1 SGDLS and CDR2 YYNGEE. This chain's CDR3 is CASSAIRDRAGQPQHF. The DNA for the CDR3 is TGTGCCAGCTCAGCGATCCGGGACAGGGCGGGGCAGCCCCAGCATTTT.